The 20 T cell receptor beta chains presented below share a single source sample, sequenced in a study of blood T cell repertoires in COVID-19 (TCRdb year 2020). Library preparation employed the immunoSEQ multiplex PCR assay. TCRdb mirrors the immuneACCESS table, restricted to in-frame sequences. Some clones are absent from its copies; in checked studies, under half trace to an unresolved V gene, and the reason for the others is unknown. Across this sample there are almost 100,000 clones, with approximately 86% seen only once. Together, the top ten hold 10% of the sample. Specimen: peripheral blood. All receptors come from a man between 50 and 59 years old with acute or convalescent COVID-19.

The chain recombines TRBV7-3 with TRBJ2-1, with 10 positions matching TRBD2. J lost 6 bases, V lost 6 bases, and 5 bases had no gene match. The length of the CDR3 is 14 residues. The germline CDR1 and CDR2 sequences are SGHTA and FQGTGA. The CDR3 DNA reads TGTGCCAGCAGAGCTAGCGGGAGTTCCAATGAGCAGTTCTTC. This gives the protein CASRASGSSNEQFF.

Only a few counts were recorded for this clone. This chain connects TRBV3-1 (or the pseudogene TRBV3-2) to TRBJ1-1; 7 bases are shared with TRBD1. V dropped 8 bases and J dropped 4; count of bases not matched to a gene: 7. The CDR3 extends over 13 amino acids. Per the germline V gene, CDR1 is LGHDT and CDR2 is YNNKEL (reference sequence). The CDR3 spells CASEGARSTEAFF. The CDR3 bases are TGTGCCAGCGAGGGGGCGCGGAGCACTGAAGCTTTCTTT.

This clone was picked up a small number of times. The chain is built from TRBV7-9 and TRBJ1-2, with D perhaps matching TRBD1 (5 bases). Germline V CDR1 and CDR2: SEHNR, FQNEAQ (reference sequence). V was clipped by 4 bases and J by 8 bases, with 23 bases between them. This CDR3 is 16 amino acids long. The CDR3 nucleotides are TGTGCCAGCAGCTCCGGGACTGGGGCGGGCTATTGGGGCTACACCTTC. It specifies CASSSGTGAGYWGYTF.

The CDR3 spells CASSLETGAALNGYTF. DNA for the CDR3: TGTGCCAGCAGCTTGGAGACAGGGGCGGCCCTTAATGGCTACACCTTC. This chain uses TRBV7-6 with TRBJ1-2, with TRBD1 matching 8 bases. This CDR3 is built from 16 residues. Germline CDR1 SGHVS, CDR2 FNYEAQ. V lost 3 bases, J lost 6 bases, and 12 bases stayed unmatched. The full variable domain, with the rest looked up from reference TRBV7-6 and TRBJ1-2, is GAGVSQSPRYKVTKRGQDVALRCDPISGHVSLYWYRQALGQGPEFLTYFNYEAQQDKSGLPNDRFSAERPEGSISTLTIQRTEQRDSAMYRCASSLETGAALNGYTFGSGTRLTVV.

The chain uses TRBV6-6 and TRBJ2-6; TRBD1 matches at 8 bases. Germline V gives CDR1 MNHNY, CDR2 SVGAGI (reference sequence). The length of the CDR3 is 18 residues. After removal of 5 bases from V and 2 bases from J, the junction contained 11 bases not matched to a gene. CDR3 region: CASSRKQGVVAGANVLTF. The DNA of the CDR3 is TGTGCCAGCAGTCGGAAACAGGGGGTCGTGGCTGGGGCCAACGTCCTGACTTTC.

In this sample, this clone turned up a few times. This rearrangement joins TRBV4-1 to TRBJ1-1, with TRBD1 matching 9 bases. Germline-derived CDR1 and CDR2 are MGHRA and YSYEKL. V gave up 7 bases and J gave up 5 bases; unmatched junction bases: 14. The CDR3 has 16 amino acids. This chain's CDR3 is CASTPGDRVPVTEAFF. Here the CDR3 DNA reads TGCGCCAGCACCCCCGGGGACAGGGTACCGGTTACTGAAGCTTTCTTT.

CDR3 loop: CASSGGVAGGGEQYF. The CDR3 nucleotides read TGCGCCAGCAGTGGCGGGGTAGCGGGGGGTGGCGAGCAGTACTTC. The chain joins TRBV10-1 to TRBJ2-7; 10 nucleotides line up with TRBD2. In germline, CDR1 is WNHNN, CDR2 SYGVQD (reference sequence). The ends lost 4 bases at V and 6 bases at J; junction bases unmatched: 9. CDR3 length: 15 residues.

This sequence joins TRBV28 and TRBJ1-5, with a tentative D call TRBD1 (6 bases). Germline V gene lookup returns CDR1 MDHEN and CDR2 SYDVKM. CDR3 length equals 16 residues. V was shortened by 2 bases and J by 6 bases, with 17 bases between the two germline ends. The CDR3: CASSLSSRGISQPQHF. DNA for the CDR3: TGTGCCAGCAGTTTAAGTTCCAGGGGCATAAGTCAGCCCCAGCATTTT.

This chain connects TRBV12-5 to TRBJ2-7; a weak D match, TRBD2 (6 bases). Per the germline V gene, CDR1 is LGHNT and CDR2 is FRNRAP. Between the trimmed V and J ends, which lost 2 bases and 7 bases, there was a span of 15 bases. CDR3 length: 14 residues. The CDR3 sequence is CASGLRESKSEQYF. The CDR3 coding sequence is TGTGCTAGTGGTTTGCGGGAGTCTAAGTCAGAGCAGTACTTC. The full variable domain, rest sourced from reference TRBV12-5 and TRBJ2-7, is DARVTQTPRHKVTEMGQEVTMRCQPILGHNTVFWYRQTMMQGLELLAYFRNRAPLDDSGMPKDRFSAEMPDATLATLKIQPSEPRDSAVYFCASGLRESKSEQYFGPGTRLTVT.

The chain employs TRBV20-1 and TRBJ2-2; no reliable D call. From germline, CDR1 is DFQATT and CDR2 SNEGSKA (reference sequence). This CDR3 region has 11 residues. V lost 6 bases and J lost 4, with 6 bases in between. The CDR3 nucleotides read TGCAGTGCAGCCACCACCGGGGAGCTGTTTTTT. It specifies CSAATTGELFF.

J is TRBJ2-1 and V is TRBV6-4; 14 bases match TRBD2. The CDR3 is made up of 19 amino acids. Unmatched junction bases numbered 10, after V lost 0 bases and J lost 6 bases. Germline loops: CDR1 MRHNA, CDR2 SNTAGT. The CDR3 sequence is CASSDSRVTSGRAINEQFF. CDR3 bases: TGTGCCAGCAGTGACTCGAGGGTGACTAGCGGGAGGGCCATCAATGAGCAGTTCTTC.

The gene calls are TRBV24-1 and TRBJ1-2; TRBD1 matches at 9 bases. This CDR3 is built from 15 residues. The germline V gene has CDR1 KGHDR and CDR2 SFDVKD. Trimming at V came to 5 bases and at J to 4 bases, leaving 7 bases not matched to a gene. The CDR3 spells CATSVSRDRAYGYTF. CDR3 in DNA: TGTGCCACCAGTGTCTCCCGGGACAGGGCCTATGGCTACACCTTC.

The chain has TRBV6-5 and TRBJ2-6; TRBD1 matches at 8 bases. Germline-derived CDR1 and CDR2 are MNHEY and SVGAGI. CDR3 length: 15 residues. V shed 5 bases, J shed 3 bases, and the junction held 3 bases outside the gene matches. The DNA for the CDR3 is TGTGCCAGCAGTCCAGGGGGCGGTGGGGCCAACGTCCTGACTTTC. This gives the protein CASSPGGGGANVLTF.

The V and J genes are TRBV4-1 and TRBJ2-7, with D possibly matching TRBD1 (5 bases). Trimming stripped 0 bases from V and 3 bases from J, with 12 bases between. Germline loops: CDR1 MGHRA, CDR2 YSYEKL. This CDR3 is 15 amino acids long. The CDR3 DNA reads TGCGCCAGCAGCCAAGATCGCCCAGGGAACTACGAGCAGTACTTC. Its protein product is CASSQDRPGNYEQYF.

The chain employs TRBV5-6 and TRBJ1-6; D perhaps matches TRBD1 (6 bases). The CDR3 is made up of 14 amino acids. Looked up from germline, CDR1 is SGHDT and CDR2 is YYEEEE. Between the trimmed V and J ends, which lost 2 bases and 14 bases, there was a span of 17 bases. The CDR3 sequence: CASSFPGAALALHF. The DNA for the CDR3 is TGTGCCAGCAGCTTCCCAGGGGCAGCCCTGGCCCTCCACTTT. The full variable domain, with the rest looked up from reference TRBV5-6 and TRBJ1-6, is DAGVTQSPTHLIKTRGQQVTLRCSPKSGHDTVSWYQQALGQGPQFIFQYYEEEERQRGNFPDRFSGHQFPNYSSELNVNALLLGDSALYLCASSFPGAALALHFGNGTRLTVT.

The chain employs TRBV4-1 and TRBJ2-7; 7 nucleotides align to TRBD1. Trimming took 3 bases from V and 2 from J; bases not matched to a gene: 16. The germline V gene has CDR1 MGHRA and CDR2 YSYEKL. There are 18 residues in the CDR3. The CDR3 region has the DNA TGCGCCAGCAGCCATGCATTTGAGATAGGGACAGATACCTACGAGCAGTACTTC. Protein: CASSHAFEIGTDTYEQYF.

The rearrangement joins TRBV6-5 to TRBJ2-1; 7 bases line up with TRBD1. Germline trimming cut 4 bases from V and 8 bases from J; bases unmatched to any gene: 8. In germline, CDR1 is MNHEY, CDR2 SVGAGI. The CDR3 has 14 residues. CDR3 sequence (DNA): TGTGCCAGCAGTTTAAAAGGGGGCTGGTATGAGCAGTTCTTC. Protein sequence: CASSLKGGWYEQFF.

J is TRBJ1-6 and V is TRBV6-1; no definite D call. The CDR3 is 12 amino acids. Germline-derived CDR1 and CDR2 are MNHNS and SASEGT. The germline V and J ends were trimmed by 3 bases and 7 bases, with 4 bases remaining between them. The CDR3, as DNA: TGTGCCAGCAGTGATGCGAATTCACCCCTCCACTTT. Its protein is CASSDANSPLHF.

The DNA of the CDR3 is TGTGCCAGCAGTTATTCGGGGGGCCGTGGCTACACCTTC. It translates to CASSYSGGRGYTF. This rearrangement joins TRBV6-6 to TRBJ1-2; possibly TRBD1 for D (6 bases). The CDR3 is 13 amino acids. The germline CDR1 and CDR2 sequences are MNHNY and SVGAGI (reference sequence). Trimming removed 3 bases from V and 7 bases from J, with 12 bases in between.

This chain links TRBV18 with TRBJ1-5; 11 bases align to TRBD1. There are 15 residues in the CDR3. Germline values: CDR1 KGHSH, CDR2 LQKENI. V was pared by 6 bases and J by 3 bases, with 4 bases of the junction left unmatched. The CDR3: CASSKGQGDNQPQHF. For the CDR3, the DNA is TGTGCCAGCTCCAAGGGACAGGGGGACAATCAGCCCCAGCATTTT.